This T cell receptor (beta chain) was identified during a study of blood T cell repertoires in COVID-19. Overall study context: Material from acute and convalescent COVID-19 was sourced from the United States, Italy and Spain. In each case, the material was cDNA or gDNA derived from T cells, B-cell-depleted T cells, or PBMCs.

Original processing notes: The authors estimated nucleated cell counts from reference gene primer amplification. TCRdb keeps only in-frame clones here, not all; method: immunoSEQ multiplex PCR. From that table come the V and J calls and clone size; the DNA was used to work out D and trimming. Seen here are 150,000 to 200,000 clones, over 70% observed once, and the top ten hold approximately 10%. CDR1 and CDR2 from the germline V gene are MNHEY and SVGAGI. V dropped 0 bases and J dropped 5; count of bases not matched to a gene: 4. CDR3 length: 16 amino acids. This clonotype originated in a man aged 45-65 years who had recovered from COVID-19. The sample comprised PBMCs or T cells enriched from blood (not recorded which). This sequence joins TRBV6-5 and TRBJ2-3; 11 bases map to TRBD2. CDR3 in amino acids: CASSYSRLAGLDTQYF. CDR3 DNA: TGTGCCAGCAGTTACTCACGACTAGCGGGATTAGATACGCAGTATTTT.